This TCR beta chain was sequenced for a study of Ad26.COV2.S vaccination and SARS-CoV-2 variants. Using immunoSEQ multiplex PCR, the repertoire was profiled, and TCRdb retains in-frame clones only, with some absent. The sample shows about 440,000 clones, less than 95% of them seen only once. Treatment reported: 15 to 20 received Ad26.COV2.S at low or high dose, single or two shots; roughly five received placebo; per-sample allocation not given. Specimens were obtained on day 63 following the first vaccine or placebo injection. The sequence was collected from a person between 18 and 60 years old who received the Ad26.COV2.S COVID-19 vaccine or a placebo. The sequences come from peripheral blood, collected in a trial of Ad26.COV2.S vaccine versus placebo.

CDR3 protein: CASSDPTGSDFEDTGELFF. The DNA of the CDR3 is TGTGCCAGCAGCGACCCGACAGGGTCCGACTTTGAGGACACCGGGGAGCTGTTTTTT. The rearrangement links TRBV5-6 to TRBJ2-2, with TRBD1 matching 7 bases. In germline, CDR1 is SGHDT, CDR2 YYEEEE. CDR3 size: 19 residues. Trimming took 4 bases from V and 3 from J; bases not matched to a gene: 18.